Shown below are 24 T cell receptor beta chains from a single sample sequenced in a study of Ad26.COV2.S vaccination and SARS-CoV-2 variants (TCRdb year 2021). The intended sense of this specimen's treatment or condition label: around 19 received Ad26.COV2.S at low or high dose, single or two shots; roughly five received placebo; per-sample allocation not given. Repertoires of vaccine and placebo recipients were sequenced from samples collected on day 63 after the first injection. Libraries were constructed by the immunoSEQ multiplex PCR assay. TCRdb took this table from immuneACCESS and kept in-frame rearrangements with V and J called. Such tables lack part of the clones; where checked against another copy, unresolved V genes explain under half of the gap, and the rest is unexplained. This sample holds roughly 700,000 clones; roughly 90% were observed only once. The top ten clonotypes cover about 1.5% of the sample.

The source was peripheral blood, collected in a trial of Ad26.COV2.S vaccine versus placebo. The receptor source for this set is a person between 18 and 60 years old who received the Ad26.COV2.S COVID-19 vaccine or a placebo.

The rearrangement uses TRBV5-6 and TRBJ1-1; the D is unclear. Germline V CDR1 and CDR2: SGHDT, YYEEEE. This CDR3 spans 13 amino acids. Trimming took off 2 bases at V and 7 bases at J, with 12 bases between the two ends. The CDR3 region has the DNA TGTGCCAGCAGCTTTCCGCAGTCTAGTGAAGCTTTCTTT. It codes for CASSFPQSSEAFF.

This chain's CDR3 is CASSPMGPRDKLFF. The CDR3 DNA is TGTGCCAGCAGCCCAATGGGACCGCGCGACAAACTGTTTTTT. This sequence joins TRBV7-2 and TRBJ1-4, with a tentative D call TRBD1 (5 bases). Trimming took 5 bases from V and 11 from J, leaving 18 bases between them. The CDR3 runs to 14 residues. Germline V lookup: CDR1 SGHTA, CDR2 FQGNSA.

This sequence joins TRBV10-1 and TRBJ2-3; 8 positions match TRBD2. This CDR3 is built from 14 residues. Germline loops: CDR1 WNHNN, CDR2 SYGVQD (reference sequence). Trimming took 4 bases from V and 5 from J; bases not matched to a gene: 5. CDR3 loop: CASSGGLGGDTQYF. CDR3 in DNA: TGCGCCAGCAGTGGGGGACTAGGGGGAGATACGCAGTATTTT.

This chain joins TRBV6-5 and TRBJ1-4; tentatively, D is TRBD1 (5 bases). V lost 6 bases and J lost 2, with 10 bases in between. This CDR3 has 14 residues. Germline V gene data show CDR1 as MNHEY and CDR2 as SVGAGI. The CDR3 bases are TGTGCCAGCAGGGGGGGTTCCACTAATGAAAAACTGTTTTTT. Translation gives CASRGGSTNEKLFF.

The J gene is TRBJ2-3, the V gene TRBV5-1; tentatively, D is TRBD1 (5 bases). Germline V gene sequence: CDR1 SGHRS, CDR2 YFSETQ. The CDR3 has 15 amino acids. V lost 1 base and J 4 bases, leaving 13 bases between the germline ends. This chain's CDR3 is CASSLTNPRADTQYF. CDR3 nucleotide sequence: TGCGCCAGCAGCTTGACAAACCCCAGGGCAGATACGCAGTATTTT.

The chain is built from TRBV10-2 and TRBJ2-7; D is unresolved. The CDR3 is made up of 11 amino acids. V shed 3 bases and J shed 5 bases, with 5 bases lying between them. Per the germline V gene, CDR1 is WSHSY and CDR2 is SAAADI. The CDR3: CASSDGDEQYF. The DNA of the CDR3 is TGCGCCAGCAGTGATGGGGACGAGCAGTACTTC.

The chain combines TRBV30 with TRBJ1-2, with 9 positions matching TRBD1. The CDR3 runs to 14 residues. The V gene's germline CDR1 is GTSNPN and CDR2 SVGIG (reference sequence). The junction had 5 bases not matched to a gene; V was cut back by 4 bases and J by 2 bases. CDR3 residues: CAWKLDRGNYGYTF. For the CDR3, the DNA is TGTGCCTGGAAGCTCGACAGGGGGAACTATGGCTACACCTTC.

This sequence joins TRBV5-1 and TRBJ2-2, with D uncertain. Germline values: CDR1 SGHRS, CDR2 YFSETQ. V was shortened by 4 bases and J by 0 bases, with 7 bases between the two germline ends. The CDR3 is 14 residues long. As DNA, the CDR3 is TGCGCCAGCAGCCATCAAACGAACACCGGGGAGCTGTTTTTT. Translated: CASSHQTNTGELFF.

This chain links TRBV24-1 with TRBJ2-2; 7 bases line up with TRBD1. Germline CDR1 is KGHDR and CDR2 is SFDVKD. V gave up 2 bases and J gave up 4 bases; unmatched junction bases: 15. This CDR3 region has 19 residues. The CDR3 nucleotides read TGTGCCACCAGTGATTCCTTCACAACCAGGGACAGTGCCACCGGGGAGCTGTTTTTT. Protein product: CATSDSFTTRDSATGELFF.

This rearrangement joins TRBV5-1 to TRBJ1-6; D not certain. Germline CDR1 and CDR2: SGHRS and YFSETQ. The CDR3 has 16 amino acids. Trimming left V 4 bases short and J 0 bases short, with 11 bases between. As DNA, the CDR3 is TGCGCCAGCAGCCCGGACTGGAGCTCCTATAATTCACCCCTCCACTTT. It is translated as CASSPDWSSYNSPLHF.

The chain combines TRBV6-5 with TRBJ1-5; D gene ambiguous. Germline assignment: CDR1 MNHEY and CDR2 SVGAGI. The CDR3 covers 12 residues. Trimming left V 8 bases short and J 0 bases short, with 5 bases between. The CDR3 loop reads CASWDSNQPQHF. As DNA, the CDR3 is TGTGCCAGCTGGGATAGCAATCAGCCCCAGCATTTT.

The chain recombines TRBV7-8 with TRBJ2-1, with TRBD2 matching over 15 bases. CDR1 is SGHVS and CDR2 is FQNEAQ in the germline V gene. Trimming cost V 4 bases and J 1 base; bases outside gene matches: 8. The CDR3 loop spans 19 amino acids. CDR3 sequence: CASSSPGTSGRKSYNEQFF. DNA of the CDR3: TGTGCCAGCAGCTCTCCCGGGACTAGCGGGAGGAAGTCCTACAATGAGCAGTTCTTC.

This clone was detected a few times. The chain employs TRBV10-1 and TRBJ1-3; D is unresolved. The CDR3 has 14 residues. Germline CDR1 and CDR2: WNHNN and SYGVQD (reference sequence). The germline V and J ends were trimmed by 5 bases and 0 bases, with 8 bases remaining between them. CDR3 sequence reads: CASSRGSSGNTIYF. The CDR3 coding sequence is TGCGCCAGCAGTCGAGGATCCTCTGGAAACACCATATATTTT.

V is TRBV2 and J is TRBJ2-1; perhaps D is TRBD1 or TRBD2 (5 bases each). Trimming cost V 6 bases and J 4 bases, with 16 bases left between them. This CDR3 has 15 residues. CDR1 and CDR2 (germline): SNHLY, FYNNEI. The CDR3 sequence is CASSPGLANYNEQFF. CDR3 sequence (DNA): TGTGCCAGCAGCCCAGGGCTAGCTAATTACAATGAGCAGTTCTTC.

This rearrangement joins TRBV14 to TRBJ2-2; possible D gene TRBD1, 6 bases. This CDR3 comprises 13 residues. With 2 bases removed from V and 7 bases from J, the gap between germline ends came to 8 bases. In germline, CDR1 is SGHDN, CDR2 FVKESK. The CDR3 sequence is CASSQQGFGELFF. CDR3 nucleotides: TGTGCCAGCAGCCAACAGGGGTTCGGGGAGCTGTTTTTT.

The chain couples TRBV6-5 to TRBJ2-4; D may be TRBD2 (5 bases). Between the trimmed V and J ends, which lost 7 bases and 7 bases, there was a span of 17 bases. This CDR3 has 14 residues. The germline CDR1 and CDR2 sequences are MNHEY and SVGAGI. CDR3: CASTAGLPGNIQYF. The CDR3 coding sequence is TGTGCCAGCACCGCGGGTCTTCCCGGGAACATTCAGTACTTC.

The chain is built from TRBV5-8 and TRBJ1-5; 9 bases fit TRBD1. The CDR3 contains 17 residues. Germline V gene data show CDR1 as SGHTS and CDR2 as YDEGEE. V shed 2 bases and J 1 base; nucleotides not matched to a gene: 7. The DNA of the CDR3 is TGTGCCAGCAGCTTCCTACAGGGGGCCGAGAGCAATCAGCCCCAGCATTTT. Its translation: CASSFLQGAESNQPQHF.

The J gene is TRBJ1-5, the V gene TRBV4-3, with a possible D match to TRBD1 (5 bases). The CDR3 consists of 15 residues. Germline CDR1 LGHNA, CDR2 YSLEER. Trimming left V 0 bases short and J 3 bases short, with 9 bases between. The CDR3 coding sequence is TGCGCCAGCAGCCAAGATGTGGGGGTCAATCAGCCCCAGCATTTT. It yields the protein CASSQDVGVNQPQHF.

This clone was recorded only once. V and J are TRBV29-1 and TRBJ1-1; perhaps TRBD1 as D (6 bases). The CDR3 is made up of 15 amino acids. Germline V gene data show CDR1 as SQVTM and CDR2 as ANQGSEA. V was pared by 5 bases and J by 4 bases, with 20 bases between. CDR3 region: CSVFGQGRAGTEAFF. As DNA, the CDR3 is TGCAGCGTTTTCGGTCAGGGGAGAGCGGGCACTGAAGCTTTCTTT.

This rearrangement joins TRBV18 to TRBJ2-1; D tentatively reads TRBD1 or TRBD2 (5 bases each). V dropped 3 bases and J dropped 5 bases, with 14 bases sitting between them. The CDR3 consists of 15 residues. Germline-derived CDR1 and CDR2 are KGHSH and LQKENI. Here the CDR3 DNA reads TGTGCCAGCTCACCCCTTCCGGGGCGGGACAATGAGCAGTTCTTC. This gives the protein CASSPLPGRDNEQFF. The full variable domain, in which reference TRBV18 and TRBJ2-1 provide the parts outside the CDR3, is NAGVMQNPRHLVRRRGQEARLRCSPMKGHSHVYWYRQLPEEGLKFMVYLQKENIIDESGMPKERFSAEFPKEGPSILRIQQVVRGDSAAYFCASSPLPGRDNEQFFGPGTRLTVL.

This rearrangement joins TRBV6-1 to TRBJ1-2; no clear D gene. Between the trimmed V and J ends, which lost 2 bases and 7 bases, there was a span of 11 bases. Looked up from germline, CDR1 is MNHNS and CDR2 is SASEGT. The CDR3 contains 13 residues. CDR3 nucleotide sequence: TGTGCCAGCAGTGAAATTAGGAGGGCTGGCTACACCTTC. Translation: CASSEIRRAGYTF.

This chain joins TRBV18 and TRBJ1-1, with D unresolved. Between the trimmed V and J ends, which lost 7 bases and 7 bases, there was a span of 13 bases. Germline CDR1 KGHSH, CDR2 LQKENI. The CDR3 consists of 12 residues. The CDR3 coding sequence is TGTGCCAGCTTCCGGGAAAAGGGTGAAGCTTTCTTT. It specifies CASFREKGEAFF.

The rearrangement links TRBV12-3 or TRBV12-4 to TRBJ2-7; D might be TRBD1 (5 bases). The CDR3 covers 13 residues. Trimming removed 6 bases at V and 2 bases at J, with 11 bases between. As DNA, the CDR3 is TGTGCCAGCAGCAGGGCCCCGACCTACGAGCAGTACTTC. Translated, it gives CASSRAPTYEQYF.

CDR3 bases: TGTGCCACCAGCAGTACAAGTTATAGCAATCAGCCCCAGCATTTT. Translating it yields CATSSTSYSNQPQHF. The chain employs TRBV15 and TRBJ1-5; D unresolved. Germline loops: CDR1 LNHNV, CDR2 YYDKDF (reference sequence). The V and J ends lost 3 bases and 0 bases respectively, with 9 bases between them. CDR3 length: 15 amino acids.